This TCR beta chain is drawn from a study of long-term antiretroviral therapy in people with HIV (dated by TCRdb to 2021 to 2024). Some background on the complete study: The earliest samples were collected roughly a decade before the 2015 WHO recommendation for immediate ART, at a time when ART was usually postponed until CD4 counts fell. A retrospective serial study tested whether changes in peripheral blood TRB repertoire composition and diversity were associated with ART initiation and durable HIV suppression. A total of 150 to 200 cryopreserved PBMC samples came from roughly 30 adults with confirmed HIV infection and were collected serially over a mean of about six years (range 1-12). Among the 30 to 35 participants with HIV, approximately 10 were female. No cross-contamination during QIAcube processing was seen in test extractions of a monoclonal T-cell line run alongside 33 polyclonal samples. General findings and caveats noted by the study authors: Inferences about post-ART repertoire changes were limited because no data were available on ART adherence, viral resistance or therapy changes. Starting ART was linked to a significant rise in TRB diversity, yet even after long-term ART the diversity remained significantly lower than in transplant donor controls. Because cell numbers in pre-ART samples were limited, unsorted PBMC were profiled instead of sorted CD4+ and CD8+ T cells. CDR3 length ranges in HIV repertoires were narrower than in controls, and network structure suggested an antigen-experienced repertoire with only a slight naive shift after ART. The samples span the years 2004 to 2017, and the ART regimens used at that time may not be as effective as current regimens. Expanded TRB clones identified before ART initiation dominated the repertoire at all time points, although this dominance fluctuated and declined in many PLHIV after ART. Since PBMC availability was limited, sequencing covered only the TCR beta chain, with no alpha chain pairing.

The immunoSEQ hsTCRB v3.0 assay was used at survey level resolution to sequence the TRB variable region. The targeted TRB sequencing depth was about 35,000-55,000 T-cell genomes per sample. TRB libraries were pooled and sequenced on an Illumina MiSeq using a v3 150-cycle kit. The paper's data handling went like this. Analysis of repertoires was carried out in R inside a reproducible Nextflow workflow spanning QC, data transformation and analysis. LymphoSeq2, an R package for AIRR-Seq data exploration, was used to implement custom analyses. Several samples that yielded fewer than 5000 total TRB sequences were excluded, so that approximately 170 HIV repertoires were analyzed. Among the 180 to 200 HIV repertoires that were kept, some 60 were collected before ART initiation and over 120 were collected after ART initiation. Repertoires were downsampled to 5000 TRB nucleotide sequences, with summary statistics averaged over 100 downsampling iterations. Only TRB sequences with CDR3 regions of at least seven amino acids were retained for analysis. Diversity was assessed using a clonality score derived from Shannon entropy and using the Gini coefficient. In repertoire networks, the top 5000 CDR3 amino acid sequences were linked whenever an edit distance of one separated two sequences. For TRB CDR3 amino acid sequences, GLIPH2 was used to predict antigen specificity groups and MHC restriction. Known CMV, EBV, HIV or tissue antigen associations were flagged by matching CDR3 amino acid sequences against VDJdb and McPAS-TCR. Pre-ART, post-ART and control groups were compared with Wilcoxon signed-rank tests and Holm-Bonferroni correction. The clones in this table, taken by TCRdb from immuneACCESS, are in-frame only. Not every clone is retained; where verified, under half of the shortfall comes from an unresolved V gene, and the cause of the rest is unknown. V and J calls and clone size are given by that table; D and trimming were obtained from the DNA. Recorded for this sample are 20,000 to 30,000 clones; 86% of them occurred a single time. Around 3.6% of the sample comes from the top ten.

To be included, a participant needed at least one PBMC sample from before ART initiation plus at least two post-ART samples. Treatment was received in the United States of America by all participants with HIV. Before DNA extraction, cryopreserved samples of roughly 0.9-11 million PBMC were thawed and then washed. At the time of the earliest PBMC sample for each participant with HIV, ages ranged from roughly 23 to 60 years. Each participant contributed PBMC samples from 1-4 timepoints before ART initiation and 2-8 timepoints after ART initiation, with a median of 7 samples. For every participant, serial HIV viral load, CD4+ T-cell count, ART history and demographic data were obtained. A Qiagen kit on a QIAcube was used to extract genomic DNA from unsorted PBMC, with samples processed in batches of 12. As for this clone: Its antigen remains undetermined. Within one base of it there is no much larger clone, and no base qualities were kept.

Via the germline V gene, CDR1 is MNHNS and CDR2 SASEGT. The germline ends are 4 bases apart after V is trimmed by 0 bases and J by 8 bases. Counted from cysteine to phenylalanine, this CDR3 has 11 amino acids. The entry retains the CDR3 DNA only, 33 bases that are in frame from base 1. The sequences come from unsorted PBMCs, collected 1.9 years after starting antiretroviral therapy. This chain joins TRBV6-1 to TRBJ1-2; the D gene lacks a confident call. This receptor was obtained from a woman younger than 45 with HIV. The DNA reads TGTGCCAGCAGTGAAGCGTGGGGCTACACCTTC. Its product reads: CASSEAWGYTF.